The source of this TCR beta chain is a study of blood T cell repertoires in COVID-19. Seattle patients were enrolled during active infection and followed longitudinally. Repertoires were generated with immunoSEQ multiplex PCR, while TCRdb's copy carries only in-frame clones and drops some. The sample carries about 250,000 clones, about 85% recorded once. CDR3 size: 15 residues. Germline CDR1 reads MNHEY; CDR2 reads SMNVEV (reference sequence). The V and J ends lost 0 bases and 3 bases respectively, with 11 bases between them. The gene calls are TRBV27 and TRBJ1-1; D gene unclear. The sequenced sample consisted of peripheral blood. This clonotype originated in a human donor with COVID-19, enrolled during active disease. The donor label of this sample is uncertain. CDR3 residues: CASSLSQNLYTEAFF. The DNA of the CDR3 is TGTGCCAGCAGTTTATCCCAGAACCTGTACACTGAAGCTTTCTTT.